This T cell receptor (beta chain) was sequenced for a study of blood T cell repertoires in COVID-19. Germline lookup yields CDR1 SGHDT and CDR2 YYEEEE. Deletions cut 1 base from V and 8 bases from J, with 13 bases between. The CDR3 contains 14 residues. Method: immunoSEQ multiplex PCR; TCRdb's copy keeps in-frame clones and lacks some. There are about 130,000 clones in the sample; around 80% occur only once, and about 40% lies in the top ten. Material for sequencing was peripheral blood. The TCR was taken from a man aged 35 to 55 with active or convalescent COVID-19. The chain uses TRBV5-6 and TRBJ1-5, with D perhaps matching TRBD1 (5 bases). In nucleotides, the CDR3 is TGTGCCAGCAGCTTGAGTCGGACAACCAAGCCCCAGCATTTT. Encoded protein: CASSLSRTTKPQHF.